Listed here are 17 T cell receptor beta chains from one sample, sequenced in a study of blood T cell repertoires in COVID-19. This table comes from immunoSEQ multiplex PCR, and its TCRdb copy is limited to in-frame clones, with some not included. The sample lists roughly 260,000 clones, roughly 88% occurring once. Sequenced material: peripheral blood. Receptors originate from a woman in her thirties or forties who had recovered from COVID-19.

The chain recombines TRBV28 with TRBJ2-7, with 7 positions matching TRBD1. The CDR3 is 16 amino acids. Germline V gives CDR1 MDHEN, CDR2 SYDVKM. The ends lost 3 bases at V and 4 bases at J; junction bases unmatched: 12. The CDR3 nucleotides read TGTGCCAGCAGTTTGGCCTGGGGGACAGTGGGGTACGAGCAGTACTTC. It specifies CASSLAWGTVGYEQYF.

The chain carries TRBV30 and TRBJ1-2, with D possibly matching TRBD1 (5 bases). Trimming removed 0 bases from V and 6 bases from J, with 14 bases in between. This CDR3 region has 14 residues. The germline CDR1 and CDR2 sequences are GTSNPN and SVGIG (reference sequence). CDR3 sequence (DNA): TGTGCCTGGAGTGTGGGCAGGGATGGTCATGGCTACACCTTC. This codes for CAWSVGRDGHGYTF.

The chain combines TRBV23-1 with TRBJ2-5, with TRBD2 matching over 15 bases. TRBV23-1 is sorted into the ORF group, with uncertain function. The ends lost 6 bases at V and 1 base at J; junction bases unmatched: 9. The CDR3 is 18 amino acids. CDR3 sequence reads: CASRRGTSGGPIQETQYF. As DNA, the CDR3 is TGCGCCAGCAGACGTGGGACTAGCGGGGGGCCTATCCAAGAGACCCAGTACTTC.

The chain uses TRBV5-1 and TRBJ1-5, with D tentatively TRBD1 (5 bases). The germline V gene has CDR1 SGHRS and CDR2 YFSETQ. The CDR3 totals 15 residues. V dropped 0 bases and J dropped 3 bases, with 10 bases sitting between them. In DNA form, the CDR3 reads TGCGCCAGCAGCTTGGAAGGGGCCGTCAATCAGCCCCAGCATTTT. Its protein is CASSLEGAVNQPQHF. The complete variable domain, with remaining parts taken from reference TRBV5-1 and TRBJ1-5, reads KAGVTQTPRYLIKTRGQQVTLSCSPISGHRSVSWYQQTPGQGLQFLFEYFSETQRNKGNFPGRFSGRQFSNSRSEMNVSTLELGDSALYLCASSLEGAVNQPQHFGDGTRLSIL.

Written as DNA, the CDR3 is TGTGCCAGCAGCTCGGACAGGGGGAATAACTATGGCTACACCTTC. Its translation is CASSSDRGNNYGYTF. V usage is TRBV7-9 and J usage is TRBJ1-2; the match to TRBD1 covers 10 bases. V shed 4 bases and J 1 base; nucleotides not matched to a gene: 3. The CDR3 totals 15 residues. CDR1 and CDR2 from the germline V gene are SEHNR and FQNEAQ (reference sequence).

This clone was seen a single time. The V and J genes are TRBV5-4 and TRBJ2-7; tentatively, D is TRBD1 (8 bases). Between the trimmed V and J ends, which lost 4 bases and 0 bases, there was a span of 14 bases. The germline V gene encodes CDR1 SGHNT and CDR2 YYREEE (reference sequence). The CDR3 extends over 15 amino acids. CDR3 amino acids: CASSPRGTGSYEQYF. Here the CDR3 DNA reads TGTGCCAGCAGCCCGCGGGGGACAGGCTCCTACGAGCAGTACTTC.

The chain employs TRBV19 and TRBJ2-3; 15 bases are shared with TRBD2. Germline loops: CDR1 LNHDA, CDR2 SQIVND (reference sequence). The J segment lost 8 bases and the V segment lost 5 bases, leaving 5 bases of the junction unmatched. The CDR3 has 15 amino acids. The CDR3 loop reads CASSGLAGGHGTQYF. CDR3 coding DNA: TGTGCCAGTAGTGGACTAGCGGGAGGGCACGGTACGCAGTATTTT.

CDR3 sequence: CATSDLGTEAFF. The CDR3 region has the DNA TGTGCCACCAGTGATTTGGGGACAGAAGCTTTCTTT. The rearrangement uses TRBV24-1 and TRBJ1-1; TRBD1 might be the D (6 bases). Trimming removed 0 bases from V and 8 bases from J, with 6 bases in between. CDR1 and CDR2 from the germline V gene are KGHDR and SFDVKD. This CDR3 comprises 12 residues.

The chain couples TRBV10-3 to TRBJ1-2; D not certain. From germline, CDR1 is ENHRY and CDR2 SYGVKD. This CDR3 has 13 residues. V dropped 6 bases and J dropped 4 bases, with 12 bases sitting between them. CDR3 region: CAISQTSPYGYTF. The CDR3 DNA follows: TGTGCCATCAGCCAGACAAGTCCCTATGGCTACACCTTC.

This clone was recorded a few times. The CDR3 here is CSVASYTEAFF. The CDR3 bases are TGCAGCGTTGCTTCCTACACTGAAGCTTTCTTT. This rearrangement joins TRBV29-1 to TRBJ1-1; D is unclear. The V gene lost 4 bases and the J gene lost 3 bases, with 6 bases spanning the gap. Germline-derived CDR1 and CDR2 are SQVTM and ANQGSEA. The CDR3 loop spans 11 amino acids.

V gene TRBV11-3 combines with J gene TRBJ2-7, with D possibly matching TRBD1 (6 bases). Trimming removed 5 bases from V and 1 base from J, with 15 bases in between. CDR1 is SGHNT, CDR2 YENEEA, per germline. The CDR3 length is 15 residues. As DNA, the CDR3 is TGTGCCAGCAGCCCCGACCCGGACAGTTCCTACGAGCAGTACTTC. It is translated as CASSPDPDSSYEQYF.

The chain links TRBV20-1 to TRBJ2-7, with 9 bases matching TRBD1. The CDR3 runs 13 residues. Germline V gives CDR1 DFQATT, CDR2 SNEGSKA (reference sequence). V lost 3 bases to trimming and J lost 5 bases; unmatched junction nucleotides: 5. As DNA, the CDR3 is TGCAGTGCTAGTGGACAGGGGATCCACGAGCAGTACTTC. This gives the protein CSASGQGIHEQYF.

This chain connects TRBV29-1 to TRBJ1-1, with 7 bases fitting TRBD1. This CDR3 contains 15 residues. Germline V gives CDR1 SQVTM, CDR2 ANQGSEA. J lost 6 bases, V lost 4 bases, and 14 bases had no gene match. The CDR3 sequence is CSVGSGGSVGAEAFF. The CDR3 DNA sequence: TGCAGCGTTGGGTCAGGGGGTTCGGTAGGCGCTGAAGCTTTCTTT. Full variable domain (outside the CDR3, taken from reference TRBV29-1 and TRBJ1-1): SAVISQKPSRDICQRGTSLTIQCQVDSQVTMMFWYRQQPGQSLTLIATANQGSEATYESGFVIDKFPISRPNLTFSTLTVSNMSPEDSSIYLCSVGSGGSVGAEAFFGQGTRLTVV.

The DNA for the CDR3 is TGTGCCAGTAGTCCGACAGGGAGCAATCAGCCCCAGCATTTT. It encodes CASSPTGSNQPQHF. The gene calls are TRBV19 and TRBJ1-5; 7 bases are shared with TRBD1. Germline-derived CDR1 and CDR2 are LNHDA and SQIVND (reference sequence). This CDR3 region has 14 residues. The V and J ends lost 5 bases and 1 base, in that order; junction bases with no gene match: 2.

V usage is TRBV6-5 and J usage is TRBJ2-3, with TRBD2 matching 8 bases. This CDR3 region has 15 residues. Per germline, CDR1 MNHEY and CDR2 SVGAGI. V gave up 9 bases and J gave up 4 bases; unmatched junction bases: 12. CDR3 sequence (DNA): TGTGCCAGTCACTCCAGCGGGAGAAGGGCAGATACGCAGTATTTT. Its protein product is CASHSSGRRADTQYF.

The rearrangement links TRBV11-2 to TRBJ2-7; no firm D call. Deletions cut 2 bases from V and 5 bases from J, with 10 bases between. Germline-derived CDR1 and CDR2 are SGHAT and FQNNGV. CDR3 length equals 13 residues. CDR3 loop: CASSLQLSHEQYF. The CDR3 DNA follows: TGTGCCAGCAGCTTACAGTTGTCCCACGAGCAGTACTTC.

This clone has at least ten counts. The chain is built from TRBV2 and TRBJ2-7, with 9 bases identical to TRBD1. This CDR3 comprises 14 residues. In germline, CDR1 is SNHLY, CDR2 FYNNEI. The ends lost 7 bases at V and 3 bases at J; junction bases unmatched: 7. The CDR3 sequence is CASTKQGANYEQYF. The CDR3 DNA reads TGTGCCAGCACCAAACAGGGGGCAAACTACGAGCAGTACTTC.